The 20 T cell receptor beta chains below come from one sample, sequenced in a study of blood T cell repertoires in COVID-19. Measured with immunoSEQ multiplex PCR; TCRdb has only the in-frame clones, and not every one. Of 250,000 to 350,000 clones listed, 89% are singletons. The sequenced material came from peripheral blood. The source is an older woman with acute or convalescent COVID-19.

This chain joins TRBV4-2 and TRBJ1-4, with D possibly matching TRBD1 (6 bases). The CDR3 is 15 residues long. CDR1 and CDR2 from the germline V gene are LGHNA and YNFKEQ. The ends were cut back, 1 base at V and 8 bases at J, with 14 bases in the middle. This CDR3 is CASSQVGTQKEKLFF. The CDR3 coding sequence is TGTGCCAGCAGCCAAGTAGGGACACAGAAGGAAAAACTGTTTTTT.

This chain joins TRBV2 and TRBJ2-1; D uncertain. Trimming pared 11 bases from V and 3 bases from J, leaving 14 bases between. Germline CDR1 SNHLY, CDR2 FYNNEI. The CDR3 is 13 amino acids. This CDR3 reads CAVKVGDYNEQFF. The CDR3 nucleotides are TGTGCCGTCAAGGTCGGAGACTACAATGAGCAGTTCTTC.

The sample holds one count of this clone. The chain has TRBV28 and TRBJ1-4; 7 nucleotides line up with TRBD1. Germline V CDR1 and CDR2: MDHEN, SYDVKM. The trim removed 8 bases at V and 4 bases at J, leaving 1 base unmatched. This CDR3 contains 12 residues. The CDR3, as DNA: TGTGCCAGCCACAGGGGTAATGAAAAACTGTTTTTT. It yields the protein CASHRGNEKLFF.

The chain combines TRBV7-2 with TRBJ2-7; 10 bases map to TRBD2. The CDR3 is made up of 16 amino acids. With V trimmed by 5 bases and J by 0 bases, 7 bases remained unmatched. Looked up from germline, CDR1 is SGHTA and CDR2 is FQGNSA. The CDR3 sequence: CASSTTASGSSYEQYF. The CDR3 DNA is TGTGCCAGCAGCACCACGGCTAGCGGGAGCTCCTACGAGCAGTACTTC.

The chain combines TRBV10-3 with TRBJ1-1, with D unclear. CDR1 is ENHRY and CDR2 is SYGVKD in the germline V gene. V was shortened by 7 bases and J by 7 bases, with 16 bases between the two germline ends. The CDR3 is made up of 13 amino acids. CDR3 loop: CAITSSEGFEAFF. The CDR3 DNA is TGTGCCATCACTTCAAGTGAGGGATTTGAAGCTTTCTTT.

The V gene is TRBV5-3, the J gene TRBJ2-7; 8 nucleotides align to TRBD2. TRBV5-3 is classed as an ORF, of uncertain function. This CDR3 contains 17 residues. After removal of 1 base from V and 4 bases from J, the junction contained 13 bases not matched to a gene. This CDR3 reads CARSLSRRLAGRYEQYF. The CDR3 coding sequence is TGTGCCAGAAGCTTGAGTAGAAGGCTAGCGGGCCGGTACGAGCAGTACTTC.

Only one count was recorded for this clone. This chain links TRBV7-8 with TRBJ2-6; 7 bases agree with TRBD1. The CDR3 consists of 16 residues. The ends lost 1 base at V and 3 bases at J; junction bases unmatched: 3. From germline, CDR1 is SGHVS and CDR2 FQNEAQ. CDR3 loop: CASSLVAGGGANVLTF. DNA for the CDR3: TGTGCCAGCAGCTTAGTCGCAGGGGGTGGGGCCAACGTCCTGACTTTC.

V usage is TRBV28 and J usage is TRBJ2-5; a possible D gene is TRBD1 (6 bases). Germline V CDR1 and CDR2: MDHEN, SYDVKM. CDR3 length equals 14 residues. V lost 5 bases, J lost 5 bases, and 15 bases lay in between. The CDR3 bases are TGTGCCAGCAGTCCCCCAGGGGAAGGGGAGACCCAGTACTTC. It codes for CASSPPGEGETQYF.

This chain connects TRBV21-1 to TRBJ2-1; TRBD2 is taken as the D call from the table, unchecked against the DNA. TRBV21-1 is described as a pseudogene. This CDR3 contains 19 residues. The CDR3 sequence: CASSKNLEAGGPSYNEQFF. In nucleotides, the CDR3 is TGTGCCAGCAGCAAAAACCTGGAGGCGGGGGGGCCATCTTACAATGAGCAGTTCTTC.

This rearrangement joins TRBV25-1 to TRBJ1-1, with D possibly TRBD1 on 6 matching bases. V shed 9 bases and J shed 3 bases, with 14 bases lying between them. CDR3 size: 13 residues. Germline V gene lookup returns CDR1 MGHDK and CDR2 SYGVNS. The CDR3 DNA reads as TGTGCCAGTACAGGGTTAGGGGACACTGAAGCTTTCTTT. Residues: CASTGLGDTEAFF.

The chain employs TRBV3-1 (or the pseudogene TRBV3-2) and TRBJ1-2; TRBD1 matches at 10 bases. J lost 7 bases, V lost 4 bases, and 6 bases had no gene match. This CDR3 region has 14 residues. CDR1 and CDR2 (germline): LGHDT, YNNKEL (reference sequence). The chain's CDR3 is CASSPRTGGLGYTF. The CDR3 region has the DNA TGTGCCAGCAGCCCCCGGACAGGGGGACTTGGCTACACCTTC.

This chain uses TRBV9 with TRBJ1-1; TRBD1 might be the D (6 bases). The CDR3 runs 13 residues. The germline gives CDR1 SGDLS, CDR2 YYNGEE. V shed 3 bases and J shed 3 bases, with 9 bases lying between them. CDR3 region: CASSAGQHTEAFF. The CDR3, as DNA: TGTGCCAGCAGCGCCGGACAGCACACTGAAGCTTTCTTT.

This chain joins TRBV5-1 and TRBJ2-5, with 9 positions matching TRBD1. The J segment lost 7 bases and the V segment lost 1 base, leaving 11 bases of the junction unmatched. CDR1 SGHRS and CDR2 YFSETQ come from the germline V gene. This CDR3 has 16 amino acids. In DNA form, the CDR3 reads TGCGCCAGCAGCTTGCGGGACAGGGCGTCTCAACTGACCCAGTACTTC. The encoded protein is CASSLRDRASQLTQYF.

The V and J genes are TRBV6-5 and TRBJ2-1, with 9 bases that match TRBD2. The CDR3 is 16 amino acids. V shed 2 bases and J 4 bases; nucleotides not matched to a gene: 6. From germline, CDR1 is MNHEY and CDR2 SVGAGI. The CDR3 nucleotides are TGTGCCAGCAGTTACGTCGGACTAGCGAAGTACAATGAGCAGTTCTTC. Protein: CASSYVGLAKYNEQFF.

The chain is built from TRBV7-8 and TRBJ2-3, with 10 bases fitting TRBD2. Germline loops: CDR1 SGHVS, CDR2 FQNEAQ. J gave up 3 bases and V 6 bases, and 3 bases lay outside the gene matches. The CDR3 consists of 14 residues. In DNA form, the CDR3 reads TGTGCCAGCAGTTCTAGCGGGGGAACAGATACGCAGTATTTT. This gives the protein CASSSSGGTDTQYF.

The rearrangement links TRBV24-1 to TRBJ2-2, with 12 nucleotides matching TRBD2. Germline V gives CDR1 KGHDR, CDR2 SFDVKD. The CDR3 contains 16 residues. Trimming removed 4 bases from V and 5 bases from J; junction bases left unmatched: 4. The CDR3 coding sequence is TGTGCCACCAGTGACCCTGGACTAGCGGGAACCGGGGAGCTGTTTTTT. Protein product: CATSDPGLAGTGELFF.

This clone was found a few times. This chain links TRBV28 with TRBJ2-2, with a possible D match to TRBD1 (6 bases). This CDR3 comprises 14 residues. Trimming cost V 10 bases and J 3 bases, with 15 bases left between them. Germline assignment: CDR1 MDHEN and CDR2 SYDVKM. CDR3 region: CATDRTVDTGELFF. For the CDR3, the DNA is TGTGCCACCGACAGGACTGTCGACACCGGGGAGCTGTTTTTT.

The chain uses TRBV3-1 (or the pseudogene TRBV3-2) and TRBJ2-1; 13 bases are a match to TRBD2. The CDR3 sequence is 19 residues long. J lost 0 bases, V lost 4 bases, and 9 bases had no gene match. The V gene's germline CDR1 is LGHDT and CDR2 YNNKEL (reference sequence). The CDR3 sequence: CASSLLGLAGPSSYNEQFF. The CDR3, as DNA: TGTGCCAGCAGCCTACTGGGACTAGCGGGGCCGAGCTCCTACAATGAGCAGTTCTTC.

The V and J genes are TRBV13 and TRBJ1-1; TRBD1 matches at 7 bases. The CDR3 is made up of 14 amino acids. The germline CDR1 and CDR2 sequences are PRHDT and FYEKMQ (reference sequence). Trimming at V came to 1 base and at J to 8 bases, leaving 7 bases not matched to a gene. The CDR3 DNA follows: TGTGCCAGCAGCTTAGTGGAGACAGGGAACGAAGCTTTCTTT. Translated: CASSLVETGNEAFF.

This chain joins TRBV10-3 and TRBJ1-1, with unresolved D. Trimming shortened V by 3 bases and J by 1 base, and 6 bases separated the two germline ends. Germline CDR1 and CDR2: ENHRY and SYGVKD. The CDR3 length is 13 residues. The CDR3 DNA reads as TGTGCCATCAGTGACAGTCCGAACACTGAAGCTTTCTTT. It encodes CAISDSPNTEAFF.